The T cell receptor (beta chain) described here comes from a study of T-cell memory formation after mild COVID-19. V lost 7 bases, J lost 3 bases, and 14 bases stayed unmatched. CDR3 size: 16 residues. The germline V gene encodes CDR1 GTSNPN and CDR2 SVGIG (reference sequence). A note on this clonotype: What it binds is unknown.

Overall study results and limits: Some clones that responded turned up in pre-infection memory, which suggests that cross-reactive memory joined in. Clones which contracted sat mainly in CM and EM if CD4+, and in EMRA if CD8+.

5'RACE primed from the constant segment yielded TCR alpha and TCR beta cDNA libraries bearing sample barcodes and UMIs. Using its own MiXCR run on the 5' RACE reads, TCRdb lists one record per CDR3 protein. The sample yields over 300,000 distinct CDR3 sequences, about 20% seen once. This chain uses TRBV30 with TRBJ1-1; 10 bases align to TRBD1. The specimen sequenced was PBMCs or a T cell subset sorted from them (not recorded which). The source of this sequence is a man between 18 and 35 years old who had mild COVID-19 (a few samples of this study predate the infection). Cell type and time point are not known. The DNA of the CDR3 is TGTGCCTTTCGAGCGGGACAGGGGTTGGCAGACACTGAAGCTTTCTTT. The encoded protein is CAFRAGQGLADTEAFF.